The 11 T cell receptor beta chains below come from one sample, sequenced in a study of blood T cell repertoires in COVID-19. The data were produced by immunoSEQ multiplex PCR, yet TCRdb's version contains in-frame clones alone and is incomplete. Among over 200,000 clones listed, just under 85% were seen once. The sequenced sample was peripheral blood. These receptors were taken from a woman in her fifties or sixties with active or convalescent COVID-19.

This CDR3 is CASSRSGRAYEQFF. As DNA, the CDR3 is TGTGCCAGCAGTCGTAGCGGGAGGGCCTATGAGCAGTTCTTC. The chain uses TRBV28 and TRBJ2-1, with TRBD2 matching over 11 bases. V lost 5 bases, J lost 8 bases, and 5 bases stayed unmatched. The CDR3 length is 14 residues. Germline-derived CDR1 and CDR2 are MDHEN and SYDVKM.

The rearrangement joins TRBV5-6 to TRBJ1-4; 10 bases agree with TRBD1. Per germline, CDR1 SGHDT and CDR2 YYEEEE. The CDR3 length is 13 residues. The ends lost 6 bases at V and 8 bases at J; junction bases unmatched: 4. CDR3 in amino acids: CASKGTGVEKLFF. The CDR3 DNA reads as TGTGCCAGCAAGGGGACAGGGGTCGAAAAACTGTTTTTT. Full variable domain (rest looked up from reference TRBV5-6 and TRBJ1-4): DAGVTQSPTHLIKTRGQQVTLRCSPKSGHDTVSWYQQALGQGPQFIFQYYEEEERQRGNFPDRFSGHQFPNYSSELNVNALLLGDSALYLCASKGTGVEKLFFGSGTQLSVL.

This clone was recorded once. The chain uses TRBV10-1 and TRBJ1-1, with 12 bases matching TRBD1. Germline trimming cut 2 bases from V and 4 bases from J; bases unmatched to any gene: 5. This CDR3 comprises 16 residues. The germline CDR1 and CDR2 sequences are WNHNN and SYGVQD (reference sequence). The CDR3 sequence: CASSEGTGGLITEAFF. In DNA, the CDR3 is TGCGCCAGCAGTGAGGGGACAGGGGGCTTGATCACTGAAGCTTTCTTT.

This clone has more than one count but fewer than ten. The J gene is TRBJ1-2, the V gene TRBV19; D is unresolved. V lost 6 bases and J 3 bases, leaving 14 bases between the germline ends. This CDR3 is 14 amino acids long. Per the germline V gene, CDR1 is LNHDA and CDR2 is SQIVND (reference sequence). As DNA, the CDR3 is TGTGCCAGTAGCCGACGCGGTTATGACTATGGCTACACCTTC. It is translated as CASSRRGYDYGYTF.

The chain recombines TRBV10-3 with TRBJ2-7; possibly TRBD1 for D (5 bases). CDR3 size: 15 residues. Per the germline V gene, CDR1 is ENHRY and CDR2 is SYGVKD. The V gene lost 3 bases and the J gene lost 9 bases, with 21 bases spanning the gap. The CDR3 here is CAISDSPLSGAGQYF. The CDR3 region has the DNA TGTGCCATCAGTGATTCGCCTCTCTCTGGGGCAGGGCAGTACTTC.

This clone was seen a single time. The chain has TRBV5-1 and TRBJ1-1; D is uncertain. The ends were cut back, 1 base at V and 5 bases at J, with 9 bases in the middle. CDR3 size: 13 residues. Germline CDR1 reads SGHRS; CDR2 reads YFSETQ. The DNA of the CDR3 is TGCGCCAGCAGCTTGCCGGGAGGGACTGAAGCTTTCTTT. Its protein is CASSLPGGTEAFF.

The CDR3 protein is CATLVEDFYGYTF. The CDR3 DNA follows: TGTGCCACCTTAGTAGAGGATTTCTATGGCTACACCTTC. The genes are TRBV6-5 and TRBJ1-2; D not certain. Trimming removed 10 bases from V and 4 bases from J, with 16 bases in between. CDR3 length equals 13 residues. Germline lookup yields CDR1 MNHEY and CDR2 SVGAGI.

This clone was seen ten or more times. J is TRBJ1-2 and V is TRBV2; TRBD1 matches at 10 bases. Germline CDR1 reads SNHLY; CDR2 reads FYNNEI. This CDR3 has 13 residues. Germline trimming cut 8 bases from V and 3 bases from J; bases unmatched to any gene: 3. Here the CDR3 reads CASSGQGDYGYTF. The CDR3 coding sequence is TGTGCCAGCTCCGGACAGGGGGACTATGGCTACACCTTC.

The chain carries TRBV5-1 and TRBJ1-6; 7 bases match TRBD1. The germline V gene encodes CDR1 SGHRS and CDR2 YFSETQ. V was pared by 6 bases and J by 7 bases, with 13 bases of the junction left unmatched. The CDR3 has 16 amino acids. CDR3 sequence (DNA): TGCGCCAGCACCCGAGGTATAGGGGGCGTCAATTCACCCCTCCACTTT. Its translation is CASTRGIGGVNSPLHF.

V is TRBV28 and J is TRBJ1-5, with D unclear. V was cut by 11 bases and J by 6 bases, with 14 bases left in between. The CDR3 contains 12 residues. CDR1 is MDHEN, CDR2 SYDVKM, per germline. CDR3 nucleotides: TGTGCCTCGGGAGAGTTAGGTCAGCCCCAGCATTTT. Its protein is CASGELGQPQHF.

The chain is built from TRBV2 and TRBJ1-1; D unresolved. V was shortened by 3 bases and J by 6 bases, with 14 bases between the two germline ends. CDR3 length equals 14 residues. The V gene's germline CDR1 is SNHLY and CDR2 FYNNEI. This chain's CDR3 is CASSEEGRIAEAFF. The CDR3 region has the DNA TGTGCCAGCAGTGAGGAAGGCAGGATCGCTGAAGCTTTCTTT.